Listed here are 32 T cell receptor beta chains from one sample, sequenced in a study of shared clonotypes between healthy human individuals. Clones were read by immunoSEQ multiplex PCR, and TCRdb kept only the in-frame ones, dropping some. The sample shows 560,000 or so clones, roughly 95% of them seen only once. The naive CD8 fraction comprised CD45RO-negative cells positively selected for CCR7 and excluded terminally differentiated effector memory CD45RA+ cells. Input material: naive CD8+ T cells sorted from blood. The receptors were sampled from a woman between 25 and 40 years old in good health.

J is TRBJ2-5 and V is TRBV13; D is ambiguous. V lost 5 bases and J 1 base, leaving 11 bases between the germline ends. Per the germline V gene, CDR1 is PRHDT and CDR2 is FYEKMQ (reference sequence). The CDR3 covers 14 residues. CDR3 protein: CASSTRAAQETQYF. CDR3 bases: TGTGCCAGCAGCACCCGGGCGGCCCAAGAGACCCAGTACTTC.

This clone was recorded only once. This CDR3 is CASSLVVRAYNEQFF. The CDR3 nucleotides are TGTGCCAGCAGCTTGGTTGTCCGAGCTTACAATGAGCAGTTCTTC. This sequence joins TRBV5-6 and TRBJ2-1; the D is unclear. The V end lost 0 bases, the J end lost 4 bases, and 11 bases lay between the germline ends. This CDR3 contains 15 residues. CDR1 is SGHDT, CDR2 YYEEEE, per germline.

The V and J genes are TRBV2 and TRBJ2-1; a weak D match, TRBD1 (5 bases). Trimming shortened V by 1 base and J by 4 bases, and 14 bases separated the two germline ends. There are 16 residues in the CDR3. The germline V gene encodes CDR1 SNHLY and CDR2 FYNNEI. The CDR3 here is CASSEVKAGPYNEQFF. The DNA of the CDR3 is TGTGCCAGCAGTGAAGTGAAAGCAGGGCCGTACAATGAGCAGTTCTTC.

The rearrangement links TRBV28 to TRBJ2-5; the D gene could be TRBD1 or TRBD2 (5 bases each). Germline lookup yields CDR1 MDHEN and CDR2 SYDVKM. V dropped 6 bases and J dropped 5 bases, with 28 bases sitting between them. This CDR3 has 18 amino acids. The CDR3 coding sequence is TGTGCCAGCAGGCCACACTACCGAGGGGTGACGGGCTGGGAGACCCAGTACTTC. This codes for CASRPHYRGVTGWETQYF.

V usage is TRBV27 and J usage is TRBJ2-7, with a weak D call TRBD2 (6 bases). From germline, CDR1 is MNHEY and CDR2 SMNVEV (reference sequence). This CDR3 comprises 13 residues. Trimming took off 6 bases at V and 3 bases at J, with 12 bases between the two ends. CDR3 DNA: TGTGCCAGCAGGCTGACTAGGAACTACGAGCAGTACTTC. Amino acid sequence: CASRLTRNYEQYF.

The CDR3 sequence: CASSFSGSFPTEQFF. DNA of the CDR3: TGTGCCAGCAGTTTTAGCGGGAGTTTTCCGACTGAGCAGTTCTTC. The rearrangement uses TRBV27 and TRBJ2-1, with 9 nucleotides matching TRBD2. Germline V CDR1 and CDR2: MNHEY, SMNVEV (reference sequence). Trimming at V came to 3 bases and at J to 9 bases, leaving 9 bases not matched to a gene. CDR3 length: 15 residues.

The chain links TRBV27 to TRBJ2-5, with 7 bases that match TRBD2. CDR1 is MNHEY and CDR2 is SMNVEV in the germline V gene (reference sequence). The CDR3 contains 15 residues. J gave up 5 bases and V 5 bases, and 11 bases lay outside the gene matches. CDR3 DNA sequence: TGTGCCAGCAGTCCAAGGGGTTGGGGGGGTGAGACCCAGTACTTC. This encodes CASSPRGWGGETQYF.

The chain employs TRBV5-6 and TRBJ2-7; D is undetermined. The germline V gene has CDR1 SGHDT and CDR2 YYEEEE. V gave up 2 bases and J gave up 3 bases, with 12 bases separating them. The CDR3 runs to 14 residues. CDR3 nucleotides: TGTGCCAGCAGCTTCGGCACGGGCGTCTACGAGCAGTACTTC. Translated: CASSFGTGVYEQYF.

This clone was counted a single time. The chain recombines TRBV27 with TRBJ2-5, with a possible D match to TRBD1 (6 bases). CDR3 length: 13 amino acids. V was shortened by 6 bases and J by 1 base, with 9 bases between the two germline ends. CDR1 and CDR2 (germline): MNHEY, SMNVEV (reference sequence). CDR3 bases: TGTGCCAGCAGCGACAGGTTCCAAGAGACCCAGTACTTC. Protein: CASSDRFQETQYF.

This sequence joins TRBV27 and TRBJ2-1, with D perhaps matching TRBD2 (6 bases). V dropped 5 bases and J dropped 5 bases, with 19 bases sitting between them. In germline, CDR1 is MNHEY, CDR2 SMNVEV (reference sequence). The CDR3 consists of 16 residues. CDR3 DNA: TGTGCCAGCAGTGTATACGGGGGTGCCCCAGACAATGAGCAGTTCTTC. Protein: CASSVYGGAPDNEQFF.

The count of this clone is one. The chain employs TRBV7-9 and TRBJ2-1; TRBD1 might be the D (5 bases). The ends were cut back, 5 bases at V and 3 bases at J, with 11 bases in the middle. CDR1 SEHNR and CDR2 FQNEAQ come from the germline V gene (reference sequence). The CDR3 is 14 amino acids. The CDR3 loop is CASSPPQGYNEQFF. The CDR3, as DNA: TGTGCCAGCAGCCCCCCGCAGGGCTACAATGAGCAGTTCTTC.

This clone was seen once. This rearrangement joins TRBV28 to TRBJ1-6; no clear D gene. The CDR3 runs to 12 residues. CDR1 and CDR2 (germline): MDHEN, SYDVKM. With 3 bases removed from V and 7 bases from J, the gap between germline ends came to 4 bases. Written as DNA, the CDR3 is TGTGCCAGCAGTTTTCCCAATTCACCCCTCCACTTT. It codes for CASSFPNSPLHF.

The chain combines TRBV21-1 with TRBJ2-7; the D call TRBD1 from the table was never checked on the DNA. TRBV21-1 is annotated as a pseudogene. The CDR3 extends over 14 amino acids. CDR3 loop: CASGRTESSYEQYF. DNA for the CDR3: TGTGCCAGCGGCCGGACAGAAAGTTCGTACGAGCAGTACTTC.

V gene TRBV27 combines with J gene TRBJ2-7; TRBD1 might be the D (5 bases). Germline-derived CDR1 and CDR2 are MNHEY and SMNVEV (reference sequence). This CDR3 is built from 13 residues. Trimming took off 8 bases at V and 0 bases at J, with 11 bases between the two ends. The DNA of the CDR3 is TGTGCCAGCGGGGCGACAAGCTCCTACGAGCAGTACTTC. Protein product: CASGATSSYEQYF.

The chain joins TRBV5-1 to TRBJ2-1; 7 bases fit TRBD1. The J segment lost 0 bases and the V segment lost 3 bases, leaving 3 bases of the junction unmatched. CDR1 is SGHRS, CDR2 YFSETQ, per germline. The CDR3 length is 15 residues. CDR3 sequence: CASSWTGPSYNEQFF. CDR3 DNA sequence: TGCGCCAGCAGCTGGACAGGACCCTCCTACAATGAGCAGTTCTTC.

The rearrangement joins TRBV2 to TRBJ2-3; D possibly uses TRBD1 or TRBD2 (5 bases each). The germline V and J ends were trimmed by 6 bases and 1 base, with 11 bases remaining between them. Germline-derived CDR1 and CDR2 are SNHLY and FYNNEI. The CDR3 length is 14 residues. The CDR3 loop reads CASSGASRTDTQYF. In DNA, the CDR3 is TGTGCCAGCAGCGGGGCCTCCCGCACAGATACGCAGTATTTT.

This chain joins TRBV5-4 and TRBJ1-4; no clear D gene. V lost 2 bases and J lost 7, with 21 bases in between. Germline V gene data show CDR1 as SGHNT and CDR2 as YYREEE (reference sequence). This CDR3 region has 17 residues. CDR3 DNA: TGTGCCAGCAGCTTAAGACCACACCGAATAGGACGTGAAAAACTGTTTTTT. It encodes CASSLRPHRIGREKLFF.

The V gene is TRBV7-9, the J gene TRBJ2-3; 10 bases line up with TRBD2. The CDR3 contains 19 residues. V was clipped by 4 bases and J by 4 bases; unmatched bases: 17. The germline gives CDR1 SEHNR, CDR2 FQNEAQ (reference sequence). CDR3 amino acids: CASSYSKGSSGRSPDTQYF. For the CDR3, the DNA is TGTGCCAGCAGCTATAGCAAGGGGTCTAGCGGGAGATCCCCAGATACGCAGTATTTT.

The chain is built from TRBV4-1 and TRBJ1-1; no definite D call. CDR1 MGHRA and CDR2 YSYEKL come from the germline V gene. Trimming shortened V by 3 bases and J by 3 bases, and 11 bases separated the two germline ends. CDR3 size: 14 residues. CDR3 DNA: TGCGCCAGCAGCCACTTCTATGGGGACACTGAAGCTTTCTTT. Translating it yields CASSHFYGDTEAFF.

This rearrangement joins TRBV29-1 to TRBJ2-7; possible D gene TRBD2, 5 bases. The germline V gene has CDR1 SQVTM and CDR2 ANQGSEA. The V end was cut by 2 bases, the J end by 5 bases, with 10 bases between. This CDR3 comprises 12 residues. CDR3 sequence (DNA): TGCAGCGTTGAACTGGGCGGGCACGAGCAGTACTTC. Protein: CSVELGGHEQYF.

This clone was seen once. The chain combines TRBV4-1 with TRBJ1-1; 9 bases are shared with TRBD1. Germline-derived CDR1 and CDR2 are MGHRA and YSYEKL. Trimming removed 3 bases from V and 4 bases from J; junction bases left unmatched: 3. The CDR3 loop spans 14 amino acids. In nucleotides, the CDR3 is TGCGCCAGCAGCCAGAGACAGGGGGTCACTGAAGCTTTCTTT. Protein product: CASSQRQGVTEAFF.

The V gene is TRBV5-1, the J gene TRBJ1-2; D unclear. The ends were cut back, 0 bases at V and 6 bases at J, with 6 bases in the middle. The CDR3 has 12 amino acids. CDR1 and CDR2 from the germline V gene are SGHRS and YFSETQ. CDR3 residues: CASSLEGNGYTF. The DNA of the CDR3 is TGCGCCAGCAGCTTGGAAGGGAATGGCTACACCTTC.

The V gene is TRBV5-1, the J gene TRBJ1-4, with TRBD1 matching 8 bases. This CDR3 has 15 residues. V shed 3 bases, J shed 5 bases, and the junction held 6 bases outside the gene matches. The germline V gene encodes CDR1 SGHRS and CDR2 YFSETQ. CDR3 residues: CASSSGQGGNEKLFF. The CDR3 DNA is TGCGCCAGCAGCTCCGGACAGGGAGGGAATGAAAAACTGTTTTTT.

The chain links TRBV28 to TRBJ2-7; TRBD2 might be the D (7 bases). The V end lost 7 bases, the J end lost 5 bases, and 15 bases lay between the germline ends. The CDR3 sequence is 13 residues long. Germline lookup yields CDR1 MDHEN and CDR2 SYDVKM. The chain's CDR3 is CASKQGGPHEQYF. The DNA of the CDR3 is TGTGCCAGCAAACAGGGAGGGCCCCACGAGCAGTACTTC.

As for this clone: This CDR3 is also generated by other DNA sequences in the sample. In DNA, the CDR3 is TGTGCCACCAGCCCCGGGCAGGGTGGTTACGAGCAGTACTTC. This translates into CATSPGQGGYEQYF. The chain carries TRBV15 and TRBJ2-7; TRBD1 might be the D (5 bases). Trimming took off 5 bases at V and 4 bases at J, with 15 bases between the two ends. The CDR3 extends over 14 amino acids. Germline V CDR1 and CDR2: LNHNV, YYDKDF (reference sequence).

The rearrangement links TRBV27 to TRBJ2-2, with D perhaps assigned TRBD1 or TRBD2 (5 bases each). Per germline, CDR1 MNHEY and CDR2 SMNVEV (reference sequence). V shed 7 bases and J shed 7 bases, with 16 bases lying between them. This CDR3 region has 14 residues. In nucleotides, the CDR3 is TGTGCCAGCACCGATTCTTGGGGGAACGGGGAGCTGTTTTTT. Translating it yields CASTDSWGNGELFF.

DNA of the CDR3: TGCGCCAGCAGCCGGACTAGCGGGAGAGTAGATACGCAGTATTTT. Encoded protein: CASSRTSGRVDTQYF. The chain recombines TRBV4-1 with TRBJ2-3; 13 bases map to TRBD2. The germline V gene has CDR1 MGHRA and CDR2 YSYEKL. V lost 4 bases, J lost 5 bases, and 3 bases stayed unmatched. The CDR3 is 15 residues long.

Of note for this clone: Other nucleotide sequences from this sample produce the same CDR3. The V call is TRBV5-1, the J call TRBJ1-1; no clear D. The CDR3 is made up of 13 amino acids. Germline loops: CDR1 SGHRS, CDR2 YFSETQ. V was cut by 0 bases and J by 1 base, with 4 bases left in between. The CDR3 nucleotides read TGCGCCAGCAGCTTGGCCGGGAACACTGAAGCTTTCTTT. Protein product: CASSLAGNTEAFF.

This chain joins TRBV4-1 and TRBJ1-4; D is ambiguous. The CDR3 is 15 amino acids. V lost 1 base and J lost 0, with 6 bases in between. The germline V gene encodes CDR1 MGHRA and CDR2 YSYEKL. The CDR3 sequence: CASSQAGTTNEKLFF. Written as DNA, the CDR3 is TGCGCCAGCAGCCAAGCCGGTACAACTAATGAAAAACTGTTTTTT.

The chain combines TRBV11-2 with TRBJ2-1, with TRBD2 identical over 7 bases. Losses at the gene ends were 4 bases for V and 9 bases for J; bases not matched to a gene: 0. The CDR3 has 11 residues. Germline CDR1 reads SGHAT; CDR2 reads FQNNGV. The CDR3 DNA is TGTGCCAGCAGCTCGGGGGGTGAGCAGTTCTTC. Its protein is CASSSGGEQFF.

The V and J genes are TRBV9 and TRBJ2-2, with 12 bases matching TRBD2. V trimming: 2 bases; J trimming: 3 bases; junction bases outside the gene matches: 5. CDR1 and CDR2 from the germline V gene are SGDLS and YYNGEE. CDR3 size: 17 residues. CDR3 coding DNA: TGTGCCAGCAGCGTCGGACTAGCGGGAACCCACACCGGGGAGCTGTTTTTT. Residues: CASSVGLAGTHTGELFF.

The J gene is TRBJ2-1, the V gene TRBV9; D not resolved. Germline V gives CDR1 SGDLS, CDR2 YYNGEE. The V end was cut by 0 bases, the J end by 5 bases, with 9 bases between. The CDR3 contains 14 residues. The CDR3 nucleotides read TGTGCCAGCAGCGTAGGCGGCAGCAACAATGAGCAGTTCTTC. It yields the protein CASSVGGSNNEQFF.